The 13 T cell receptor beta chains below were found in one sample sequenced in a study of OX40 agonist ivuxolimab in advanced cancers. Library preparation used the immunoSEQ multiplex PCR assay. Here the immuneACCESS table is served through TCRdb, limited to in-frame sequences with V and J called. Missing clones are a known gap in these copies; in checked studies unresolved V genes cover under half, and the rest lacks a known reason. This sample is represented by fewer than 25,000 clones; around 73% of them were singletons. Of the sample, more than 1.3% is held by the ten largest clones. The sample in question was CD4+ or CD8+ T cells sorted from blood, obtained in a trial of the OX40 agonist ivuxolimab. The source of these receptors is an adult with an advanced solid tumor such as melanoma, head and neck, liver or kidney cancer.

The rearrangement joins TRBV7-2 to TRBJ2-7; tentative D call: TRBD1 (5 bases). CDR1 and CDR2 (germline): SGHTA, FQGNSA. CDR3 length equals 14 residues. Trimming left V 2 bases short and J 2 bases short, with 10 bases between. CDR3 region: CASSLSTATYEQYF. CDR3 sequence (DNA): TGTGCCAGCAGCTTATCGACAGCAACCTACGAGCAGTACTTC.

In its sample, this clone was seen a few times. V usage is TRBV5-4 and J usage is TRBJ2-5, with 9 bases that match TRBD1. The CDR3 length is 13 residues. In germline, CDR1 is SGHNT, CDR2 YYREEE (reference sequence). After removal of 4 bases from V and 5 bases from J, the junction contained 3 bases not matched to a gene. CDR3: CASSVGTGETQYF. The CDR3 nucleotides are TGTGCCAGCAGCGTCGGGACAGGGGAGACCCAGTACTTC.

This clone was counted a single time. The chain links TRBV18 to TRBJ2-2; no firm D call. With 1 base removed from V and 5 bases from J, the gap between germline ends came to 11 bases. Looked up from germline, CDR1 is KGHSH and CDR2 is LQKENI. The length of the CDR3 is 15 residues. The CDR3, as DNA: TGTGCCAGCTCACCACTCGCACCCGGGACCGGGGAGCTGTTTTTT. Amino acids: CASSPLAPGTGELFF.

The chain couples TRBV4-1 to TRBJ2-7, with D possibly being TRBD1 (6 bases). The germline V and J ends were trimmed by 1 base and 0 bases, with 10 bases remaining between them. The CDR3 contains 15 residues. Germline V CDR1 and CDR2: MGHRA, YSYEKL. CDR3 nucleotide sequence: TGCGCCAGCAGCCAAGCAGGGGCTCTCTCCTACGAGCAGTACTTC. As protein: CASSQAGALSYEQYF.

This clone is a singleton in its sample. The chain combines TRBV5-1 with TRBJ1-1; D might be TRBD1 (5 bases). The CDR3 spans 14 residues. Germline V gene data show CDR1 as SGHRS and CDR2 as YFSETQ. Trimming shortened V by 0 bases and J by 7 bases, and 13 bases separated the two germline ends. CDR3 loop: CASSLAGGYGEAFF. DNA for the CDR3: TGCGCCAGCAGCTTGGCCGGGGGGTACGGTGAAGCTTTCTTT.

V is TRBV7-3 and J is TRBJ1-3; the match to TRBD1 covers 8 bases. The V segment lost 8 bases and the J segment 2 bases; nucleotides outside the gene matches: 5. The CDR3 sequence is 14 residues long. From germline, CDR1 is SGHTA and CDR2 FQGTGA. The CDR3 DNA reads TGTGCCAGCGGTATGACAGGGGCTGGAAACACCATATATTTT. This gives the protein CASGMTGAGNTIYF.

The chain combines TRBV7-9 with TRBJ2-7; 9 positions agree with TRBD2. CDR3 size: 17 residues. CDR1 is SEHNR and CDR2 is FQNEAQ in the germline V gene (reference sequence). V was clipped by 5 bases and J by 0 bases; unmatched bases: 11. The DNA of the CDR3 is TGTGCCAGCAGCCCGCGGGCAGCGGGGGGTACCTCCTACGAGCAGTACTTC. It encodes CASSPRAAGGTSYEQYF.

V usage is TRBV6-1 and J usage is TRBJ2-1, with 7 bases aligning to TRBD2. V shed 6 bases and J 7 bases; nucleotides not matched to a gene: 3. The CDR3 is 12 amino acids. CDR1 and CDR2 from the germline V gene are MNHNS and SASEGT. The CDR3 is CASSAGGNEQFF. The CDR3 coding sequence is TGTGCCAGCAGCGCCGGGGGGAATGAGCAGTTCTTC.

This clone appeared once. This CDR3 is CASRGANEKLFF. The CDR3 coding sequence is TGTGCCTCTCGTGGTGCTAATGAAAAACTGTTTTTT. The chain couples TRBV19 to TRBJ1-4; D call uncertain. The CDR3 extends over 12 amino acids. Germline V gives CDR1 LNHDA, CDR2 SQIVND (reference sequence). V lost 11 bases and J 3 bases, leaving 10 bases between the germline ends. Full variable domain (outside the CDR3, taken from reference TRBV19 and TRBJ1-4): DGGITQSPKYLFRKEGQNVTLSCEQNLNHDAMYWYRQDPGQGLRLIYYSQIVNDFQKGDIAEGYSVSREKKESFPLTVTSAQKNPTAFYLCASRGANEKLFFGSGTQLSVL.

This clone was observed a single time. The V gene is TRBV7-9, the J gene TRBJ2-2, with D possibly matching TRBD1 (6 bases). CDR3 length: 15 amino acids. V was pared by 5 bases and J by 4 bases, with 14 bases between. Germline V gene data show CDR1 as SEHNR and CDR2 as FQNEAQ (reference sequence). The CDR3, as DNA: TGTGCCAGCAGCAACTCCGGACAGTTCACCGGGGAGCTGTTTTTT. Its protein product is CASSNSGQFTGELFF. Looking up the rest from reference TRBV7-9 and TRBJ2-2 gives the full variable domain: DTGVSQNPRHKITKRGQNVTFRCDPISEHNRLYWYRQTLGQGPEFLTYFQNEAQLEKSRLLSDRFSAERPKGSFSTLEIQRTEQGDSAMYLCASSNSGQFTGELFFGEGSRLTVL.

The V gene is TRBV5-6, the J gene TRBJ1-4; 8 bases align to TRBD1. From germline, CDR1 is SGHDT and CDR2 YYEEEE. This CDR3 region has 13 residues. J lost 5 bases, V lost 4 bases, and 1 base had no gene match. The CDR3 reads CASSRTGNEKLFF. The CDR3 bases are TGTGCCAGCAGCCGGACAGGGAATGAAAAACTGTTTTTT.

A word on this clone: The same CDR3 is also encoded by other DNA sequences in this sample. This CDR3 reads CASSKQGNYGYTF. For the CDR3, the DNA is TGTGCCAGTAGTAAGCAGGGAAACTATGGCTACACCTTC. The chain has TRBV19 and TRBJ1-2, with D maybe TRBD1 (5 bases). The CDR3 loop spans 13 amino acids. Germline CDR1 and CDR2: LNHDA and SQIVND (reference sequence). Deletions cut 4 bases from V and 2 bases from J, with 8 bases between.

The chain employs TRBV7-6 and TRBJ2-7, with 11 bases matching TRBD2. The germline CDR1 and CDR2 sequences are SGHVS and FNYEAQ. With V trimmed by 1 base and J by 4 bases, 0 bases remained unmatched. CDR3 length equals 14 residues. CDR3 protein: CASSLGLAGYEQYF. The CDR3 coding sequence is TGTGCCAGCAGCTTAGGACTAGCGGGATACGAGCAGTACTTC.